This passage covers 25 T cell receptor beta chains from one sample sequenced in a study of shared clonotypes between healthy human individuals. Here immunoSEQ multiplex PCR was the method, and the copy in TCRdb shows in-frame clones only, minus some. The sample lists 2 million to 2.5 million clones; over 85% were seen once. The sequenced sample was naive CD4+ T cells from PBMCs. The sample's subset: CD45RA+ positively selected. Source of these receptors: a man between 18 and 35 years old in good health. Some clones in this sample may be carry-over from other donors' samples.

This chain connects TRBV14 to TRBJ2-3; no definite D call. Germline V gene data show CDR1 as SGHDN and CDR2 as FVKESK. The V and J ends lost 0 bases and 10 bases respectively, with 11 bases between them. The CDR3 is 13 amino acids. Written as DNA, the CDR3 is TGTGCCAGCAGCCAAGATCCAGAAGGATCGCAGTATTTT. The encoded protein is CASSQDPEGSQYF.

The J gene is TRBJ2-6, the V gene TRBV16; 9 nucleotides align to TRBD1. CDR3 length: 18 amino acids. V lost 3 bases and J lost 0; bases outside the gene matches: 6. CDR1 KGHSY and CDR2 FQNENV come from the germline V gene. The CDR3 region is CASSHPGGQGSGANVLTF. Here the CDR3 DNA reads TGTGCCAGCAGCCATCCAGGGGGACAGGGCTCTGGGGCCAACGTCCTGACTTTC.

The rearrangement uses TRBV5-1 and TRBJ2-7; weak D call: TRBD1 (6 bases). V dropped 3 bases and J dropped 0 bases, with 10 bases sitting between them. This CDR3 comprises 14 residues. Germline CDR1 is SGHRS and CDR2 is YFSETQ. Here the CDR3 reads CASSWTVSSYEQYF. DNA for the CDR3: TGCGCCAGCAGCTGGACAGTGAGCTCCTACGAGCAGTACTTC.

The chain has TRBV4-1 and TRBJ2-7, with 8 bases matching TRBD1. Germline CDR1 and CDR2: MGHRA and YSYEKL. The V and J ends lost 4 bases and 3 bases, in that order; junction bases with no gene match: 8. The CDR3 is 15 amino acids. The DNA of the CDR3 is TGCGCCAGCAGCCGACCGGGACAGGAGTTCTACGAGCAGTACTTC. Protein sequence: CASSRPGQEFYEQYF.

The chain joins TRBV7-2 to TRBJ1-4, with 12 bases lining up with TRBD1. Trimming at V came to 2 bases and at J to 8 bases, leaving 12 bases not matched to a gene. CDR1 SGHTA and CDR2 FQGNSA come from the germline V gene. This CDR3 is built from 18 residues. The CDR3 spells CASSLIAGQGARGEKLFF. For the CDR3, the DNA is TGTGCCAGCAGCTTAATTGCGGGACAGGGGGCCCGGGGGGAAAAACTGTTTTTT.

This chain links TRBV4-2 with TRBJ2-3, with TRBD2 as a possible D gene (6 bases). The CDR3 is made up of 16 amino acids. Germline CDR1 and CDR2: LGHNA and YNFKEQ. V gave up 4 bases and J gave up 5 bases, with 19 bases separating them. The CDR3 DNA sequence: TGTGCCAGCAGCCCGACGGAGGGGACGTATGGAGATACGCAGTATTTT. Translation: CASSPTEGTYGDTQYF.

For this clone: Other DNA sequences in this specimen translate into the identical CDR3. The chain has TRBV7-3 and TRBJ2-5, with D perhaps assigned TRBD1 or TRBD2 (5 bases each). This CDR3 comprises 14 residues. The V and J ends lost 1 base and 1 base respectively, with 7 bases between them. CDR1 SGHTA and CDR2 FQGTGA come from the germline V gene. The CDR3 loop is CASSLNGGQETQYF. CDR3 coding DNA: TGTGCCAGCAGCTTAAATGGGGGCCAAGAGACCCAGTACTTC.

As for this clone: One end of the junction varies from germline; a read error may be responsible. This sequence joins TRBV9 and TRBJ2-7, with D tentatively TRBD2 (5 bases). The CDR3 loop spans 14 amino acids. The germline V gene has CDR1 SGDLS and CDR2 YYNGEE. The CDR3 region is CASSVIPSSNEQYF. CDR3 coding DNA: TGTGCCAGCAGCGTCATCCCTAGCTCCAACGAGCAGTACTTC.

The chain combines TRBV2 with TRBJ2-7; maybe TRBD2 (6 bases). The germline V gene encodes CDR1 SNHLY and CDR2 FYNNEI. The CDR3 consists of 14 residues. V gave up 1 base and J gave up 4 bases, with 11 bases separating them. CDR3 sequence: CASSEGVGGYEQYF. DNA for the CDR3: TGTGCCAGCAGTGAAGGGGTGGGAGGATACGAGCAGTACTTC.

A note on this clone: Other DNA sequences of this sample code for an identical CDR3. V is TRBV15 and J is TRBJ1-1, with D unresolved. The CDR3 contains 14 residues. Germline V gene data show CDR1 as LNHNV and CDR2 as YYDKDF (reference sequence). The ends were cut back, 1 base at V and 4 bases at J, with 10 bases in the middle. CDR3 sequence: CATSRAGSVTEAFF. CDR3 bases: TGTGCCACCAGCAGAGCGGGCTCGGTCACTGAAGCTTTCTTT.

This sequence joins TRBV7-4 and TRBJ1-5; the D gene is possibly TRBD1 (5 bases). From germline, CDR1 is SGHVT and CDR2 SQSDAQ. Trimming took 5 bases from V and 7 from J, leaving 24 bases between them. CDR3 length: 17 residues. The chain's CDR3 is CASSPTLGGTFPQPQHF. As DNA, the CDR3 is TGTGCCAGCAGCCCTACCCTGGGGGGAACTTTTCCCCAGCCCCAGCATTTT.

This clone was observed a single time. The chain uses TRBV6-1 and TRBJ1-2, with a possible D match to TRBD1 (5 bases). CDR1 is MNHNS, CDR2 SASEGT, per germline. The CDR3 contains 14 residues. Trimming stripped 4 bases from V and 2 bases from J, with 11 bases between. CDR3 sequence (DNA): TGTGCCAGCAGTGGCAATGGGGCAAACTATGGCTACACCTTC. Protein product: CASSGNGANYGYTF.

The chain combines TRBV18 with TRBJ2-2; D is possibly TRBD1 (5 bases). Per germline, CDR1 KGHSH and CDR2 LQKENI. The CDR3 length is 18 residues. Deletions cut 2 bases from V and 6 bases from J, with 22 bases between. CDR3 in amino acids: CASSPYLAQGTGPGELFF. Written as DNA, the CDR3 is TGTGCCAGCTCACCATATTTAGCCCAGGGCACAGGACCCGGGGAGCTGTTTTTT.

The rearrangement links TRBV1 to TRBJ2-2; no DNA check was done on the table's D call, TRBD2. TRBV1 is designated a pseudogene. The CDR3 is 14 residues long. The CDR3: CTSRSGSNTGELFF. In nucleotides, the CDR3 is TGCACCAGTCGGAGCGGGTCGAACACCGGGGAGCTGTTTTTT.

The CDR3 reads CASSVLSRADEQFF. Here the CDR3 DNA reads TGTGCCAGCAGCGTCCTAAGTCGAGCCGATGAGCAGTTCTTC. The V gene is TRBV9, the J gene TRBJ2-1; D is unresolved. Germline CDR1 and CDR2: SGDLS and YYNGEE. CDR3 length: 14 amino acids. The V end was cut by 2 bases, the J end by 8 bases, with 14 bases between.

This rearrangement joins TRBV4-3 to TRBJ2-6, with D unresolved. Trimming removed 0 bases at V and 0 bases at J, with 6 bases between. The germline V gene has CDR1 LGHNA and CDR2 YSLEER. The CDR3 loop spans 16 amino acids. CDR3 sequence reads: CASSQEPGSGANVLTF. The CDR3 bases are TGCGCCAGCAGCCAAGAACCTGGCTCTGGGGCCAACGTCCTGACTTTC.

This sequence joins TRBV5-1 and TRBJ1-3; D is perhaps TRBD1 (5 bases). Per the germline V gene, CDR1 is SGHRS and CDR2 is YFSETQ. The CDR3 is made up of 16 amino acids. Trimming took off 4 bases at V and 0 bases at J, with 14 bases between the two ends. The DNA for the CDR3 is TGCGCCAGCAGCCTGGGACTGAGAGACTCTGGAAACACCATATATTTT. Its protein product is CASSLGLRDSGNTIYF. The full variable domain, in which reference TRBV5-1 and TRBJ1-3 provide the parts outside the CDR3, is KAGVTQTPRYLIKTRGQQVTLSCSPISGHRSVSWYQQTPGQGLQFLFEYFSETQRNKGNFPGRFSGRQFSNSRSEMNVSTLELGDSALYLCASSLGLRDSGNTIYFGEGSWLTVV.

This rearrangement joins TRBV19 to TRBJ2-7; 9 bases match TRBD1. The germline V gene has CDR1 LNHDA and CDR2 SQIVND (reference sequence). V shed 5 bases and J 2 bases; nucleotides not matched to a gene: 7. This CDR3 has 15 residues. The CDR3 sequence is CASSPQGQGTYEQYF. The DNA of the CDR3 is TGTGCCAGTAGTCCCCAGGGACAGGGCACCTACGAGCAGTACTTC.

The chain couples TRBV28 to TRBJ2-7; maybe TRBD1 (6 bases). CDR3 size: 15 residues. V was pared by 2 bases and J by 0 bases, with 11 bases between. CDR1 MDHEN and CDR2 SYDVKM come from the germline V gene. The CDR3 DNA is TGTGCCAGCAGTTTAGCACAGGGTCCCTCCTACGAGCAGTACTTC. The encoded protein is CASSLAQGPSYEQYF.

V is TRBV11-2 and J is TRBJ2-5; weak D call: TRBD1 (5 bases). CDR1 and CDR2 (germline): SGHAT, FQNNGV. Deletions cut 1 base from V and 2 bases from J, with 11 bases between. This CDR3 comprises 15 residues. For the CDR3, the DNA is TGTGCCAGCAGCTTAGTTAGGGGCCCTCAAGAGACCCAGTACTTC. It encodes CASSLVRGPQETQYF.

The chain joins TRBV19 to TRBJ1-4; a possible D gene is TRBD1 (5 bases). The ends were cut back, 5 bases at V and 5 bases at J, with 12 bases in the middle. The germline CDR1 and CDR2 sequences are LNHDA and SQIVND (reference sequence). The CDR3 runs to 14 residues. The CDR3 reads CASSWWGKNEKLFF. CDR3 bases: TGTGCCAGTAGTTGGTGGGGGAAGAATGAAAAACTGTTTTTT.

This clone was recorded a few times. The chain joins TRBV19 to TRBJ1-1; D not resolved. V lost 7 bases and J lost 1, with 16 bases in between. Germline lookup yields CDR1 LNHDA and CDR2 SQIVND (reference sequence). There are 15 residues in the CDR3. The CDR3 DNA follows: TGTGCCAGTAAGTTTTTCGGCACCCAGAACACTGAAGCTTTCTTT. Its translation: CASKFFGTQNTEAFF. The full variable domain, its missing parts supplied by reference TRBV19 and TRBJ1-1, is DGGITQSPKYLFRKEGQNVTLSCEQNLNHDAMYWYRQDPGQGLRLIYYSQIVNDFQKGDIAEGYSVSREKKESFPLTVTSAQKNPTAFYLCASKFFGTQNTEAFFGQGTRLTVV.

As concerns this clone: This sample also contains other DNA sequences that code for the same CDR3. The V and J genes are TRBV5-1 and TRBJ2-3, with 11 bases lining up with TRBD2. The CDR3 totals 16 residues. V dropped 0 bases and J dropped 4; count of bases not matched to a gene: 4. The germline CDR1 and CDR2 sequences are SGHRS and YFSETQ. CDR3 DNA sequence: TGCGCCAGCAGCTTGGGTGGACTAGCGGGTTCAGATACGCAGTATTTT. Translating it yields CASSLGGLAGSDTQYF.

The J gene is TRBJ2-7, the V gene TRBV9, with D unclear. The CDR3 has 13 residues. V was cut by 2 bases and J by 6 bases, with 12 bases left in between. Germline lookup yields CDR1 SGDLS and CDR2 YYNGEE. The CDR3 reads CASSVTGIAEQYF. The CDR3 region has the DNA TGTGCCAGCAGCGTGACGGGTATCGCCGAGCAGTACTTC.

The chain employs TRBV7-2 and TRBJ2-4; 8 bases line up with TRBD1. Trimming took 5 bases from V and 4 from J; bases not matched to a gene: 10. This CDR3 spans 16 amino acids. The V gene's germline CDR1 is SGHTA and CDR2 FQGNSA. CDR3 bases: TGTGCCAGCAGCGGACCAGGGGGCTCTGTGAAAAACATTCAGTACTTC. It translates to CASSGPGGSVKNIQYF.